The T cell receptor (beta chain) described here comes from a study of a mutant IDH1 vaccine in newly diagnosed glioma. Study-wide background: Treated patients had a mean age of 40.4 years and a sex split that was around 60% male and about 38% female. Before enrollment, patients got radiotherapy alone, temozolomide alone, or mostly the combination.

Assay used: immunoSEQ multiplex PCR; TCRdb lists only in-frame clones, some missing. Of tens of thousands of clones listed, 75% are singletons. After removal of 2 bases from V and 3 bases from J, the junction contained 7 bases not matched to a gene. This CDR3 spans 16 amino acids. Germline CDR1 is SGHNT and CDR2 is YYREEE (reference sequence). The time point: week 47, end of study. Every vaccination contained 300 ug of the mutant IDH1 20-mer peptide and was paired with topical imiquimod. For this clone: Its antigen is still unknown.

The clonotype comes from a man aged 40-50 years with glioma. The genes are TRBV5-4 and TRBJ2-1; 8 bases line up with TRBD2. The material was PBMCs, obtained from a glioma patient whose treatment included an IDH1 peptide vaccine. For the CDR3, the DNA is TGTGCCAGCAGCTTCTTAGCGGGGAGTGTCTACAATGAGCAGTTCTTC. Translation: CASSFLAGSVYNEQFF.